Shown below are 8 T cell receptor beta chains from a single sample sequenced in a study of CD4 T cells in relation to SARS-CoV-2 and coronaviruses. Their antigens are not known. Measured with immunoSEQ multiplex PCR; TCRdb has only the in-frame clones, and not every one. The sample carries more than 20,000 clones, about 60% recorded once. The unexposed donors gave CD4+ T cells in about 2011-2019, prior to COVID-19. After about ten days of culture, CD4+ T cells were isolated. The sample was CD4+ T cells from PBMCs, cultured in vitro. These receptors all stem from a human donor in good health.

The count of this clone is one. The V call is TRBV11-2, the J call TRBJ2-3, with 8 bases fitting TRBD2. Germline CDR1 SGHAT, CDR2 FQNNGV. The CDR3 length is 15 residues. V dropped 6 bases and J dropped 2; count of bases not matched to a gene: 7. The CDR3 nucleotides are TGTGCCAGCAGTCCCTGGCGGGAGGACACAGATACGCAGTATTTT. This gives the protein CASSPWREDTDTQYF. The whole variable domain, remainder taken from reference TRBV11-2 and TRBJ2-3, is EAGVAQSPRYKIIEKRQSVAFWCNPISGHATLYWYQQILGQGPKLLIQFQNNGVVDDSQLPKDRFSAERLKGVDSTLKIQPAKLEDSAVYLCASSPWREDTDTQYFGPGTRLTVL.

The chain links TRBV6-2 or TRBV6-3 to TRBJ1-1; tentatively, D is TRBD1 (6 bases). This CDR3 is built from 17 residues. CDR1 is MNHEY and CDR2 is SVGEGT in the germline V gene. V lost 2 bases and J 2 bases, leaving 18 bases between the germline ends. Here the CDR3 reads CASSYGAAGRGNTEAFF. CDR3 DNA: TGTGCCAGCAGTTACGGCGCGGCGGGCAGGGGAAACACTGAAGCTTTCTTT.

The chain carries TRBV5-4 and TRBJ2-7; D unresolved. CDR1 and CDR2 (germline): SGHNT, YYREEE (reference sequence). The CDR3 covers 12 residues. The CDR3 region has the DNA TGTGCGTTTCCTTTCGGCGGATACGAGCAGTACTTC. The encoded protein is CAFPFGGYEQYF.

This clone was seen a few times. V usage is TRBV2 and J usage is TRBJ1-3, with a tentative D call TRBD1 (5 bases). V lost 6 bases to trimming and J lost 0 bases, with 15 bases between them. This CDR3 has 16 residues. The germline gives CDR1 SNHLY, CDR2 FYNNEI. DNA of the CDR3: TGTGCCAGCAGGACAAACTACAGGACCTCTGGAAACACCATATATTTT. It is translated as CASRTNYRTSGNTIYF.

This clone was seen only a few times. The CDR3 here is CASSQLPGQGFEQYF. CDR3 DNA sequence: TGTGCCAGCAGCCAATTGCCTGGACAGGGTTTCGAGCAGTACTTC. This chain joins TRBV4-2 and TRBJ2-7; 8 bases are shared with TRBD1. Germline CDR1 reads LGHNA; CDR2 reads YNFKEQ. With V trimmed by 2 bases and J by 6 bases, 9 bases remained unmatched. This CDR3 is 15 amino acids long.

V gene TRBV10-3 combines with J gene TRBJ1-2; D is undetermined. V lost 3 bases and J 0 bases, leaving 11 bases between the germline ends. Germline assignment: CDR1 ENHRY and CDR2 SYGVKD. The CDR3 totals 15 residues. The CDR3 protein is CAISDQYHPNYGYTF. CDR3 sequence (DNA): TGTGCCATCAGTGACCAATACCACCCTAACTATGGCTACACCTTC.

The V and J genes are TRBV4-1 and TRBJ1-3; 9 bases are shared with TRBD1. Germline CDR1 is MGHRA and CDR2 is YSYEKL. V shed 2 bases, J shed 5 bases, and the junction held 4 bases outside the gene matches. There are 15 residues in the CDR3. Here the CDR3 DNA reads TGCGCCAGCAGCCAAAGGGACAGGGACCGAAACACCATATATTTT. Its translation: CASSQRDRDRNTIYF.

V usage is TRBV11-2 and J usage is TRBJ1-1, with 9 bases matching TRBD1. The CDR3 contains 15 residues. The ends lost 3 bases at V and 10 bases at J; junction bases unmatched: 12. CDR1 SGHAT and CDR2 FQNNGV come from the germline V gene. The CDR3 region is CASSFLTTGGIGAFF. Written as DNA, the CDR3 is TGTGCCAGCAGCTTTTTAACCACAGGGGGCATAGGAGCTTTCTTT.